This T cell receptor beta chain stems from a study of response to subunit inactivated influenza vaccine. Only a few counts were recorded for this clonotype. This CDR3 spans 15 amino acids. The V end lost 0 bases, the J end lost 6 bases, and 13 bases lay between the germline ends. Germline loops: CDR1 SGHRS, CDR2 YFSETQ. TCRdb itself ran the RT-PCR reads through MiXCR, one entry per CDR3 protein. Of about 300,000 distinct CDR3 sequences listed, 20% to 25% are singletons. The material sequenced was PBMCs from blood, taken less than 22 months after vaccination. The genes are TRBV5-1 and TRBJ1-5, with a weak D call TRBD1 (6 bases). This TCR came from a man between 50 and 70 years old who received an inactivated influenza vaccine. The CDR3 DNA reads as TGCGCCAGCAGCTTGGAGGGGGGGTCGGGTCAGCCCCAGCATTTT. This gives the protein CASSLEGGSGQPQHF.